The 21 T cell receptor beta chains listed next were all sequenced from one sample in a study of blood T cells in healthy people across ages. Through a sample-barcoded 5' primer and a J-beta primer mix, a second PCR was run for roughly 6 to 12 cycles. One entry per CDR3 protein results from TCRdb running MiXCR on the 5' RACE reads. The table lists some 800,000 distinct CDR3 sequences, roughly 25% of them singletons. These data were also reused for a study on T cells of mothers and their children.

The sequenced sample consisted of blood. The receptors shown here come from a boy between 10 and 17 years old in good health.

The chain recombines TRBV7-9 with TRBJ2-5; 8 bases are shared with TRBD1. The end of the DNA aligns better with TRBJ2-1, so the J call may be wrong. Germline V gives CDR1 SEHNR, CDR2 FQNEAQ (reference sequence). The CDR3 covers 15 residues. CDR3 DNA sequence: TGTGCCAGCAGCGAAGACAGGGGACAGTACAATGAGCAGTTCTTC. This sequence encodes CASSEDRGQYNEQFF.

The chain uses TRBV12-3 or TRBV12-4 and TRBJ1-5; D ambiguous. The CDR3 runs 13 residues. Trimming pared 3 bases from V and 4 bases from J, leaving 7 bases between. In nucleotides, the CDR3 is TGTGCCAGCAGTTTCGGGCAGAATCAGCCCCAGCATTTT. Its translation is CASSFGQNQPQHF.

V and J are TRBV11-2 and TRBJ2-1; 8 nucleotides align to TRBD2. There are 12 residues in the CDR3. CDR1 is SGHAT and CDR2 is FQNNGV in the germline V gene. The V and J ends lost 7 bases and 8 bases, in that order; junction bases with no gene match: 4. The CDR3 region is CASNREGDEQFF. The CDR3 coding sequence is TGTGCCAGCAACCGGGAGGGCGATGAGCAGTTCTTC.

The gene calls are TRBV20-1 and TRBJ2-5, with D possibly matching TRBD2 (6 bases). The germline V gene has CDR1 DFQATT and CDR2 SNEGSKA (reference sequence). This CDR3 has 13 amino acids. With 6 bases removed from V and 4 bases from J, the gap between germline ends came to 15 bases. This CDR3 is CSAPTTGGETQYF. CDR3 nucleotides: TGCAGTGCCCCGACCACCGGGGGAGAGACCCAGTACTTC.

The rearrangement uses TRBV29-1 and TRBJ2-7, with TRBD2 as a possible D gene (7 bases). Trimming took 5 bases from V and 5 from J, leaving 13 bases between them. This CDR3 has 12 residues. The V gene's germline CDR1 is SQVTM and CDR2 ANQGSEA. CDR3: CSVWGGVDEQYF. Here the CDR3 DNA reads TGCAGCGTTTGGGGGGGCGTCGACGAGCAGTACTTC.

This clonotype was picked up a small number of times. This chain links TRBV29-1 with TRBJ2-5; 10 nucleotides agree with TRBD1. Germline V gene lookup returns CDR1 SQVTM and CDR2 ANQGSEA. The CDR3 runs to 13 residues. V trimming: 6 bases; J trimming: 2 bases; junction bases outside the gene matches: 3. The CDR3 DNA sequence: TGCAGCGTAGCGGACAGGGGGCAAGAGACCCAGTACTTC. It specifies CSVADRGQETQYF.

This chain links TRBV7-8 with TRBJ1-1; tentative D call: TRBD1 (5 bases). There are 12 residues in the CDR3. V lost 2 bases and J lost 9, with 10 bases in between. From germline, CDR1 is SGHVS and CDR2 FQNEAQ. CDR3 loop: CASSLYTGQAFF. The CDR3 DNA reads as TGTGCCAGCAGCTTATATACGGGGCAAGCTTTCTTT.

The table lists this clonotype with many counts. V and J are TRBV28 and TRBJ2-5; 15 bases are shared with TRBD2. Trimming cost V 3 bases and J 5 bases; bases outside gene matches: 1. The CDR3 runs 15 residues. The germline gives CDR1 MDHEN, CDR2 SYDVKM. Here the CDR3 reads CASSLGLAGGETQYF. CDR3 coding DNA: TGTGCCAGCAGTTTGGGACTAGCGGGAGGCGAGACCCAGTACTTC.

This clonotype occurred a few times. V and J are TRBV4-2 and TRBJ2-4; no clear D gene. CDR1 and CDR2 (germline): LGHNA, YNFKEQ. CDR3 size: 16 residues. The germline V and J ends were trimmed by 0 bases and 0 bases, with 9 bases remaining between them. This CDR3 reads CASSQENALAKNIQYF. The DNA of the CDR3 is TGTGCCAGCAGCCAAGAGAACGCTTTAGCCAAAAACATTCAGTACTTC.

The CDR3 DNA follows: TGTGCCAGCAGTCCCTACGTGGCAGGGGGTCGTGTTGGCGAGCAGTACTTC. Residues: CASSPYVAGGRVGEQYF. The V gene is TRBV28, the J gene TRBJ2-5, with TRBD1 identical over 7 bases. The DNA end is a closer match to TRBJ2-7, so the J assignment may be wrong. There are 17 residues in the CDR3. Germline CDR1 MDHEN, CDR2 SYDVKM.

The rearrangement uses TRBV4-3 and TRBJ2-7; TRBD1 or TRBD2 may be the D gene (5 bases each). Germline-derived CDR1 and CDR2 are LGHNA and YSLEER. This CDR3 contains 15 residues. With 3 bases removed from V and 2 bases from J, the gap between germline ends came to 14 bases. The CDR3 nucleotides read TGCGCCAGCAGCCACGGGGACGCCCGAACCTACGAGCAGTACTTC. This encodes CASSHGDARTYEQYF.

The CDR3 spells CSVEDPVPATQYF. For the CDR3, the DNA is TGCAGCGTTGAAGATCCAGTCCCGGCGACCCAGTACTTC. V is TRBV29-1 and J is TRBJ2-1; D is undetermined. The end of the DNA aligns better with TRBJ2-5, so the J call may be wrong. The CDR3 loop spans 13 amino acids. Germline V CDR1 and CDR2: SQVTM, ANQGSEA.

About this clonotype itself: A junction end diverges from the germline sequence, so it may reflect a read error. The rearrangement uses TRBV20-1 and TRBJ2-5; possibly TRBD1 or TRBD2 for D (5 bases each). The CDR3 sequence is 13 residues long. CDR1 and CDR2 (germline): DFQATT, SNEGSKA (reference sequence). The DNA for the CDR3 is TGCAGTGCTAGGGGGGACGCCCACTCCGCTCTTCCCTTC. It is translated as CSARGDAHSALPF.

On this clonotype: A junction end diverges from the germline sequence, so it may reflect a read error. The gene calls are TRBV4-3 and TRBJ1-3, with unresolved D. The CDR3 is 15 amino acids. Germline V lookup: CDR1 LGHNA, CDR2 YSLEER. The DNA of the CDR3 is TGCGCCAGCAGCCAATCGAGGTTCGGTGGAAACACCAGATATTTT. Encoded protein: CASSQSRFGGNTRYF.

This clonotype has a handful of counts. The chain employs TRBV15 and TRBJ1-1; D uncertain. Per germline, CDR1 LNHNV and CDR2 YYDKDF (reference sequence). CDR3 length equals 16 residues. V shed 0 bases and J shed 0 bases, with 11 bases lying between them. CDR3: CATSRDRAQLNTEAFF. CDR3 sequence (DNA): TGTGCCACCAGCAGAGATCGGGCGCAGTTGAACACTGAAGCTTTCTTT.

The rearrangement uses TRBV7-9 and TRBJ1-4; D perhaps matches TRBD1 (6 bases). Germline V lookup: CDR1 SEHNR, CDR2 FQNEAQ (reference sequence). V gave up 4 bases and J gave up 4 bases, with 13 bases separating them. CDR3 length: 15 residues. The CDR3 bases are TGTGCCAGCAGCTATGCCGGGACAAATAATGAAAAACTGTTTTTT. The encoded protein is CASSYAGTNNEKLFF.

The V and J genes are TRBV29-1 and TRBJ2-1; the D gene is possibly TRBD1 (5 bases). CDR3 length: 14 amino acids. CDR1 is SQVTM and CDR2 is ANQGSEA in the germline V gene. V was trimmed by 6 bases and J by 4 bases, leaving 16 bases between them. The CDR3 loop is CSVTRQRVYNEQFF. In DNA, the CDR3 is TGCAGCGTAACCCGACAGAGAGTATACAATGAGCAGTTCTTC.

This clonotype was observed a few times. The V and J genes are TRBV7-9 and TRBJ2-7, with TRBD2 as a possible D gene (6 bases). Germline loops: CDR1 SEHNR, CDR2 FQNEAQ (reference sequence). The CDR3 sequence is 17 residues long. V lost 5 bases and J 0 bases, leaving 20 bases between the germline ends. In DNA form, the CDR3 reads TGTGCCAGCAGCACCGGAGTGGGGCGGGGCCTCTCCTACGAGCAGTACTTC. It is translated as CASSTGVGRGLSYEQYF. Full variable domain (remainder filled in from reference TRBV7-9 and TRBJ2-7): DTGVSQNPRHKITKRGQNVTFRCDPISEHNRLYWYRQTLGQGPEFLTYFQNEAQLEKSRLLSDRFSAERPKGSFSTLEIQRTEQGDSAMYLCASSTGVGRGLSYEQYFGPGTRLTVT.

This clonotype was counted between two and nine times. The chain is built from TRBV5-1 and TRBJ1-1, with D unclear. The CDR3 has 14 residues. V lost 1 base and J lost 0, with 7 bases in between. CDR1 and CDR2 from the germline V gene are SGHRS and YFSETQ. The CDR3 DNA reads as TGCGCCAGCAGCTTGTTAGCGATGAACACTGAAGCTTTCTTT. It encodes CASSLLAMNTEAFF.

This clonotype was counted a few times. The V and J genes are TRBV6-5 and TRBJ2-5; D remains ambiguous. The end of the DNA aligns better with TRBJ2-7, so the J call may be wrong. CDR1 is MNHEY, CDR2 SVGAGI, per germline. The CDR3 has 13 amino acids. CDR3 sequence: CASSYSVVGEQYF. Written as DNA, the CDR3 is TGTGCCAGCAGTTACTCGGTAGTGGGCGAGCAGTACTTC.

This clonotype was detected only a few times. The chain links TRBV20-1 to TRBJ2-1; TRBD2 agrees at 10 bases. The CDR3 totals 16 residues. Germline V gene sequence: CDR1 DFQATT, CDR2 SNEGSKA (reference sequence). The V gene end was trimmed by 3 bases and the J gene end by 1 base; junction bases not matched to a gene: 6. The CDR3 sequence: CSARSQREGSYNEQFF. CDR3 coding DNA: TGCAGTGCTAGGTCTCAGCGGGAGGGTTCCTACAATGAGCAGTTCTTC.